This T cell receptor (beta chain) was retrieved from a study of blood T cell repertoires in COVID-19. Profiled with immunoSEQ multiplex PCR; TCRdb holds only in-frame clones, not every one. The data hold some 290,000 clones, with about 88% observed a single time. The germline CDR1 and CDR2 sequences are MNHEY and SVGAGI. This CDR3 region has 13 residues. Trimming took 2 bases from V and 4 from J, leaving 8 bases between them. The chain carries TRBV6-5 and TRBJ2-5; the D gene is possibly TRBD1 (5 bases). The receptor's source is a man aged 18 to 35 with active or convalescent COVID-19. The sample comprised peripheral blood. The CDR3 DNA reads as TGTGCCAGCAGTTACCGCCAGGGAGAGACCCAGTACTTC. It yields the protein CASSYRQGETQYF.